Included here is one TCR beta chain sequence, with context. Germline assignment: CDR1 MNHEY and CDR2 SVGAGI. The J segment lost 4 bases and the V segment lost 6 bases, leaving 4 bases of the junction unmatched. The CDR3 loop spans 14 amino acids. This sample stems from a study of technical replicates of blood from a few donors. The repertoire was sequenced with immunoSEQ multiplex PCR; TCRdb's copy has only in-frame clones and lacks some. The sample contains approximately 13,000 clones, roughly 80% of which appear only once. The chain is built from TRBV6-5 and TRBJ1-2; 11 bases match TRBD1. The sequence came from a human donor in good health. Material: PBMCs. This chain's CDR3 is CASRGTGGTYGYTF. The CDR3 DNA follows: TGTGCCAGCAGAGGGACAGGGGGAACCTATGGCTACACCTTC.